Many counts were recorded for the clone carrying this T cell receptor beta chain. Its antigen remains unidentified. Trimming stripped 5 bases from V and 5 bases from J, with 15 bases between. This CDR3 has 15 amino acids. Time point in this sample: newly diagnosed GD, antithyroid drugs for less than 3 months. Researchers made the TCR library from RNA that was extracted from PBMCs. These data are taken from a study of regulatory T cells in long-lasting Graves disease. Study information: Newly diagnosed Graves' patients had under 3 months of antithyroid drugs.

The study, taken as a whole, reports: TCR diversity was lower in persistent Graves' patients (versus newly diagnosed ones).

Arm-PCR of CDR3 regions and iRepertoire HTBI primers were used to build TCR beta libraries. TCRdb re-called the multiplex PCR reads with MiXCR, one entry per CDR3 protein. The sample holds about 220,000 distinct CDR3 sequences, about 19% seen once. These data also formed part of another study, on T cells in Graves' hyperthyroidism and ophthalmopathy.

This sample comprised peripheral blood mononuclear cells (PBMCs), obtained at new diagnosis, from a patient treated with antithyroid drugs. The TCR originated in a woman aged 30 to 39 with Graves disease. The chain joins TRBV12-3 or TRBV12-4 to TRBJ2-2, with a tentative D call TRBD1 (6 bases). The CDR3 sequence is CASSGGQIYTGELFF. In DNA, the CDR3 is TGTGCCAGCAGTGGGGGCCAGATCTATACCGGGGAGCTGTTTTTT.